Below, 20 T cell receptor beta chains from the same sample are listed, as sequenced in a study of blood T cell repertoires in COVID-19. Profiling relied on immunoSEQ multiplex PCR, and the TCRdb table lists in-frame clones only, not all of them. The data hold about 130,000 clones, with approximately 77% observed a single time. Sequencing was performed on peripheral blood. Receptor source: a man of 80 years or more with acute or convalescent COVID-19.

This chain uses TRBV20-1 with TRBJ1-2; 7 bases map to TRBD1. Germline CDR1 DFQATT, CDR2 SNEGSKA (reference sequence). Losses at the gene ends were 3 bases for V and 5 bases for J; bases not matched to a gene: 6. The CDR3 sequence is 13 residues long. CDR3 residues: CSASLQGIYGYTF. CDR3 DNA sequence: TGCAGTGCTAGTCTACAGGGGATTTATGGCTACACCTTC.

The chain is built from TRBV19 and TRBJ2-6, with 9 bases fitting TRBD1. With 7 bases clipped from V and 0 bases from J, the junction kept 13 bases outside the gene matches. Germline V gene sequence: CDR1 LNHDA, CDR2 SQIVND (reference sequence). The length of the CDR3 is 19 residues. CDR3 sequence: CASIKRGDREFSGANVLTF. The CDR3, as DNA: TGTGCCAGTATTAAACGCGGGGACAGGGAATTCTCTGGGGCCAACGTCCTGACTTTC.

The rearrangement uses TRBV6-5 and TRBJ2-7; a weak D match, TRBD1 (6 bases). CDR3 size: 14 residues. Germline assignment: CDR1 MNHEY and CDR2 SVGAGI. Deletions cut 5 bases from V and 3 bases from J, with 14 bases between. This chain's CDR3 is CASSPSGVVYEQYF. CDR3 DNA sequence: TGTGCCAGCAGTCCCTCAGGGGTGGTCTACGAGCAGTACTTC.

This clone was counted at least ten times. The CDR3 loop reads CASSLSPSGGPTPGKTQYF. CDR3 DNA sequence: TGTGCCAGCAGCTTATCCCCTAGCGGGGGGCCCACACCGGGAAAGACCCAGTACTTC. The chain joins TRBV7-8 to TRBJ2-5, with TRBD2 identical over 11 bases. V lost 2 bases to trimming and J lost 6 bases; unmatched junction nucleotides: 17. Germline V gene data show CDR1 as SGHVS and CDR2 as FQNEAQ. The CDR3 totals 19 residues.

V usage is TRBV5-1 and J usage is TRBJ1-2; no clear D gene. This CDR3 is built from 12 residues. V was pared by 4 bases and J by 8 bases, with 12 bases between. Germline CDR1 SGHRS, CDR2 YFSETQ. The CDR3 is CASSPEGGGYTF. Written as DNA, the CDR3 is TGCGCCAGCAGCCCGGAAGGAGGAGGCTACACCTTC.

The chain carries TRBV5-6 and TRBJ2-7; unclear D gene. CDR1 and CDR2 (germline): SGHDT, YYEEEE. This CDR3 has 12 amino acids. Trimming pared 0 bases from V and 4 bases from J, leaving 5 bases between. The DNA of the CDR3 is TGTGCCAGCAGCTTGGCCGAGTACGAGCAGTACTTC. Translated: CASSLAEYEQYF.

The chain has TRBV18 and TRBJ2-3; 8 bases are shared with TRBD1. The CDR3 totals 16 residues. Germline-derived CDR1 and CDR2 are KGHSH and LQKENI. The trim removed 4 bases at V and 0 bases at J, leaving 6 bases unmatched. Here the CDR3 DNA reads TGTGCCAGCTCACTTTCAGGGGGCCGGAGCACAGATACGCAGTATTTT. Protein product: CASSLSGGRSTDTQYF.

This rearrangement joins TRBV5-6 to TRBJ2-7, with TRBD1 as a possible D gene (5 bases). The CDR3 loop spans 13 amino acids. Germline CDR1 and CDR2: SGHDT and YYEEEE. The germline V and J ends were trimmed by 0 bases and 6 bases, with 10 bases remaining between them. CDR3 in amino acids: CASSLERRGEQYF. CDR3 in DNA: TGTGCCAGCAGCTTGGAACGTAGGGGCGAGCAGTACTTC. Variable domain in full (rest from reference TRBV5-6 and TRBJ2-7): DAGVTQSPTHLIKTRGQQVTLRCSPKSGHDTVSWYQQALGQGPQFIFQYYEEEERQRGNFPDRFSGHQFPNYSSELNVNALLLGDSALYLCASSLERRGEQYFGPGTRLTVT.

The rearrangement joins TRBV2 to TRBJ2-6; 8 bases align to TRBD1. Germline-derived CDR1 and CDR2 are SNHLY and FYNNEI. Trimming took 9 bases from V and 0 from J; bases not matched to a gene: 7. CDR3 size: 16 residues. The CDR3, as DNA: TGTGCCAGTAACAGGGGGATTCTCTCTGGGGCCAACGTCCTGACTTTC. Its protein product is CASNRGILSGANVLTF.

V is TRBV11-3 and J is TRBJ1-2; D perhaps matches TRBD1 (5 bases). Germline V gives CDR1 SGHNT, CDR2 YENEEA. The CDR3 runs 13 residues. V was cut by 8 bases and J by 3 bases, with 13 bases left in between. The CDR3 DNA follows: TGTGCCAGCTCAGGGTCCTCAGACTATGGCTACACCTTC. Its protein product is CASSGSSDYGYTF.

The chain has TRBV7-8 and TRBJ1-1; D gene unclear. The CDR3 has 15 amino acids. Germline V gene sequence: CDR1 SGHVS, CDR2 FQNEAQ. The V gene lost 2 bases and the J gene lost 0 bases, with 10 bases spanning the gap. As DNA, the CDR3 is TGTGCCAGCAGCTTAAAGCGTCAGTTGAACACTGAAGCTTTCTTT. Translating it yields CASSLKRQLNTEAFF. Full variable domain (remainder filled in from reference TRBV7-8 and TRBJ1-1): GAGVSQSPRYKVAKRGQDVALRCDPISGHVSLFWYQQALGQGPEFLTYFQNEAQLDKSGLPSDRFFAERPEGSVSTLKIQRTQQEDSAVYLCASSLKRQLNTEAFFGQGTRLTVV.

The rearrangement links TRBV6-5 to TRBJ1-6, with TRBD1 identical over 7 bases. The CDR3 runs 14 residues. The ends lost 7 bases at V and 6 bases at J; junction bases unmatched: 6. The germline CDR1 and CDR2 sequences are MNHEY and SVGAGI. The CDR3 coding sequence is TGTGCCAGCACAATGGGGACAGCTAATTCACCCCTCCACTTT. Amino acid sequence: CASTMGTANSPLHF.

The rearrangement links TRBV5-1 to TRBJ2-5; TRBD1 matches at 9 bases. From germline, CDR1 is SGHRS and CDR2 YFSETQ. The CDR3 consists of 16 residues. The V segment lost 1 base and the J segment 5 bases; nucleotides outside the gene matches: 9. The CDR3 DNA reads TGCGCCAGCAGCTTGTTAACAACCGGGACAGGGGAGACCCAGTACTTC. It encodes CASSLLTTGTGETQYF.

The genes are TRBV19 and TRBJ1-2; 10 bases agree with TRBD1. V trimming: 5 bases; J trimming: 7 bases; junction bases outside the gene matches: 4. The CDR3 totals 13 residues. Germline values: CDR1 LNHDA, CDR2 SQIVND (reference sequence). DNA for the CDR3: TGTGCCAGTAGTCTACGACAGGGGGCTGGCTACACCTTC. Protein: CASSLRQGAGYTF.

The chain uses TRBV6-2 or TRBV6-3 and TRBJ2-3; a weak D match, TRBD2 (5 bases). The CDR3 covers 14 residues. Trimming left V 4 bases short and J 0 bases short, with 8 bases between. Germline loops: CDR1 MNHEY, CDR2 SVGEGT. CDR3: CASSSGYSTDTQYF. CDR3 sequence (DNA): TGTGCCAGCAGTTCGGGATATAGCACAGATACGCAGTATTTT.

This sequence joins TRBV29-1 and TRBJ2-3, with 7 positions matching TRBD2. The germline V gene encodes CDR1 SQVTM and CDR2 ANQGSEA. The ends lost 3 bases at V and 1 base at J; junction bases unmatched: 1. The CDR3 loop spans 13 amino acids. CDR3 bases: TGCAGCGTTGAGGCGGGGGGCACAGATACGCAGTATTTT. Protein product: CSVEAGGTDTQYF.

CDR3 sequence reads: CASSDGLSGGTQYF. CDR3 sequence (DNA): TGTGCCAGCAGCGACGGACTAAGCGGGGGGACCCAGTACTTC. This sequence joins TRBV7-3 and TRBJ2-5; the match to TRBD2 covers 8 bases. Trimming cost V 5 bases and J 7 bases; bases outside gene matches: 9. Looked up from germline, CDR1 is SGHTA and CDR2 is FQGTGA. The CDR3 extends over 14 amino acids.

V usage is TRBV28 and J usage is TRBJ1-5; no reliable D call. The CDR3 has 15 residues. V lost 7 bases, J lost 7 bases, and 20 bases lay in between. CDR1 and CDR2 from the germline V gene are MDHEN and SYDVKM. CDR3: CASTPSSGSGQPQHF. CDR3 coding DNA: TGTGCCAGCACTCCCTCGTCTGGTTCGGGGCAGCCCCAGCATTTT.

J is TRBJ2-1 and V is TRBV19, with TRBD1 identical over 10 bases. The V and J ends lost 1 base and 7 bases, in that order; junction bases with no gene match: 4. The CDR3 is 15 residues long. Germline values: CDR1 LNHDA, CDR2 SQIVND (reference sequence). CDR3 nucleotide sequence: TGTGCCAGTAGTATAGGACAGGGGGCGCTTAATGAGCAGTTCTTC. This codes for CASSIGQGALNEQFF.

This clone has a single count. The chain has TRBV6-5 and TRBJ2-7; TRBD1 aligns across 8 bases. The V segment lost 10 bases and the J segment 2 bases; nucleotides outside the gene matches: 10. This CDR3 is built from 14 residues. CDR1 is MNHEY, CDR2 SVGAGI, per germline. In DNA form, the CDR3 reads TGTGCCACTCAGGGGGCGACGCAGGCCTACGAGCAGTACTTC. Its protein product is CATQGATQAYEQYF.